This paragraph covers one TCR beta chain sequence. This sample is part of a study of T cells after yellow fever vaccination. CDR1 and CDR2 from the germline V gene are SGHRS and YFSETQ. The ends were cut back, 7 bases at V and 0 bases at J, with 13 bases in the middle. The CDR3 is 14 amino acids. 5'RACE template switching generated TCR cDNA, adding a universal primer site and UMIs. TCRdb reanalysed the 5' RACE reads using MiXCR and keeps one entry per CDR3 protein. The table has hundreds of thousands of distinct CDR3 sequences, around 5.3% seen once; the top ten hold more than 3%. This clonotype was obtained from a man younger than 30 who received the YFV17D yellow fever vaccine. Sequenced material: CD4+ T cells sorted from PBMCs, taken on the day of the yellow fever booster vaccination. The V gene is TRBV5-1, the J gene TRBJ1-1; possible D gene TRBD1, 6 bases. This CDR3 reads CASCQDSMNTEAFF. CDR3 DNA sequence: TGCGCCAGCTGCCAGGACAGCATGAACACTGAAGCTTTCTTT.